The following is a TCR beta chain sequence with its context. Its antigen target is currently unknown. Including cysteine and phenylalanine, the CDR3 has 15 amino acids. No coding sequence is recorded. CDR1 is given as SEHNR and CDR2 as FQNEAQ, both from the germline V gene (reference sequence). The sample belongs to a study of CXCR3-negative and CXCR3-positive naive CD8 T cells (dated by TCRdb to about 2019). In terms of the full investigation: About 135 million TRB reads were obtained in total, roughly 1.5 +/- 0.3 million reads per library. Data from 11 donors, pooled across two independent experiments, went into the diversity and physicochemical repertoire analyses. TRBV-TRBJ cluster analysis included naive subsets from roughly 5 donors and memory cells from 3 donors. Results the study describes overall, beyond this receptor: Freshly isolated PBMCs were used for most assays because CXCR3 expression went down partially after cryopreservation. Because surface CD5, which has been linked to self-reactivity in mice, was comparable between naive subsets, TCR interaction strength was also inferred from TRB CDR3 physicochemical properties. Both naive subsets had comparably high repertoire diversity, while memory CD8+ T cells had much lower repertoire diversity. Compared with CXCR3-negative naive cells, CXCR3-positive naive cells had TRB CDR3s with higher hydrophobicity (lower Kidera factor 4), lower energy, and higher strength and volume indices. Naive CXCR3-negative and CXCR3-positive cells from the same donor showed similar TRBV-TRBJ usage, whereas memory cells showed distinct patterns.

For each CD8+ T cell subset, flow sorting was done in triplicate, and about 300,000 cells per subset went directly into RLT lysis buffer. Naive CD8+ T cells were defined stringently as CD45RO-CCR7+CD27+CD95- to exclude memory contaminants. Using standard density gradient centrifugation, peripheral blood mononuclear cells were isolated from buffy coats. Naive CXCR3-negative and CXCR3-positive CD8+ T cells were flow-sorted on a FACSAria III. Total RNA was extracted from sorted cells with an RNeasy Mini Kit. The data were produced on a NextSeq 550. The Human TCR Profiling Kit (MiLaboratory) was used to make UMI-labeled 5' RACE TRB cDNA libraries. cDNA synthesis used the entire amount of extracted RNA, and PCR amplification then used the entire amount of cDNA produced. Libraries were prepared in parallel using an identical number of PCR cycles. On the study's bioinformatics: MIGEC and MiXCR extracted about 50,000 +/- 10,000 unique UMI-labeled TRB cDNA molecules per library, requiring at least two reads per UMI. On average, approximately 40,000 +/- 10,000 functional in-frame TRB CDR3 nucleotide clonotypes lacking stop codons were found per library. After each sample was downsampled to 5000 UMI-labeled TRB molecules, VDJtools was used to calculate diversity metrics such as normalized Shannon-Wiener and Chao1. For the central five CDR3 residues, VDJtools calculated physicochemical properties weighted by clonotype size, namely interaction energy, strength, volume and Kidera factor 4. TCRdb reprocessed the reads and lists each CDR3 protein sequence as a single entry, with no DNA. The V and J calls shown here were made by TCRdb, not taken from the authors' results. This sample's table carries approximately 96,000 distinct CDR3 sequences. The ten biggest clones cover roughly 0.99% of the sample.

This clonotype was sampled from a human donor in good health. Some clones in this sample may be carry-over from other donors' samples. Sequenced sample: naive CXCR3+ CD8+ T cells from blood. Explained via the paper, the cell subset or site label denotes: CD45RO-CCR7+CD27+CD95- naive CD8+ T cells expressing CXCR3 (TNR3+). The chain was built from TRBV7-9 and TRBJ2-1. The encoded CDR3 is CASSQLSRSYNEQFF.